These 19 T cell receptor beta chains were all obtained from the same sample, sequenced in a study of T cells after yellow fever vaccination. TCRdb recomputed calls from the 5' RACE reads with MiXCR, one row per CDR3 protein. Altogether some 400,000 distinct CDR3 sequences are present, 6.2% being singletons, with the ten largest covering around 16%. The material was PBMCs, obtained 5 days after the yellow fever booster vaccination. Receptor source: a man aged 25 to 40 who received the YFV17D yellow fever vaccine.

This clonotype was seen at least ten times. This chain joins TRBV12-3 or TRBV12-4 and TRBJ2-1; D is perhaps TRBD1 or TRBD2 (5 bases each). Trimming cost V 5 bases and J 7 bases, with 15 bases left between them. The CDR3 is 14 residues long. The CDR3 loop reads CASSIPGPANEQFF. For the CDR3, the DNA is TGTGCCAGCAGTATCCCGGGACCTGCGAATGAGCAGTTCTTC.

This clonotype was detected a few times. CDR3 protein: CATSRGPGLLDTQYF. Here the CDR3 DNA reads TGTGCCACCAGCAGGGGCCCGGGACTCTTGGATACGCAGTATTTT. The chain uses TRBV15 and TRBJ2-3, with D possibly being TRBD2 (6 bases). Trimming took off 3 bases at V and 6 bases at J, with 16 bases between the two ends. Germline CDR1 LNHNV, CDR2 YYDKDF (reference sequence). This CDR3 has 15 amino acids.

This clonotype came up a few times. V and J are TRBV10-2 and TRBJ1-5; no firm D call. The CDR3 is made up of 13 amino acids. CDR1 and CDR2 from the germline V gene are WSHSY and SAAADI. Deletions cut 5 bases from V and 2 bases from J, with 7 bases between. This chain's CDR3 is CASSHGGNQPQHF. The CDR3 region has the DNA TGCGCCAGCAGTCACGGTGGCAATCAGCCCCAGCATTTT.

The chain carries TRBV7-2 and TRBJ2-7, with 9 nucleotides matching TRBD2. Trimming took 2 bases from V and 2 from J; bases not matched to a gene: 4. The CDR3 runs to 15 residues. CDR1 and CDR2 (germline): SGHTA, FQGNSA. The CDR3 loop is CASSLRLAAAYEQYF. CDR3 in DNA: TGTGCCAGCAGCTTAAGACTAGCGGCGGCCTACGAGCAGTACTTC.

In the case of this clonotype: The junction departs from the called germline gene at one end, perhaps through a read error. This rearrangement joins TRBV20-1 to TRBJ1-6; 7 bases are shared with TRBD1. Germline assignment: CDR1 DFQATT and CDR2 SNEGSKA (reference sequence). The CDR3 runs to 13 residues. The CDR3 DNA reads TGCAGTGCTGCGGGACAGAATAATTCACCCTTCCAATTT. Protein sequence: CSAAGQNNSPFQF.

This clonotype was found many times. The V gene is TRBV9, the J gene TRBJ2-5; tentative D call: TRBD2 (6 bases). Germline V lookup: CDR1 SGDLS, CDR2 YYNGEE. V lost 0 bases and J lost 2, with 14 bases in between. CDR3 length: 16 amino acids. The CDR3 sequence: CASSVGNSGTQETQYF. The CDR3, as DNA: TGTGCCAGCAGCGTAGGTAATAGCGGTACACAAGAGACCCAGTACTTC.

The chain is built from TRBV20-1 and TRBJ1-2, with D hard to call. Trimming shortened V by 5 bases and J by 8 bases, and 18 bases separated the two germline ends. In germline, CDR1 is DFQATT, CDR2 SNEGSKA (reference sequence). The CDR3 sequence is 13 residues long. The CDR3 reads CSAWLGSLQGYTF. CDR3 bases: TGCAGTGCTTGGCTTGGTTCTCTGCAGGGCTACACCTTC.

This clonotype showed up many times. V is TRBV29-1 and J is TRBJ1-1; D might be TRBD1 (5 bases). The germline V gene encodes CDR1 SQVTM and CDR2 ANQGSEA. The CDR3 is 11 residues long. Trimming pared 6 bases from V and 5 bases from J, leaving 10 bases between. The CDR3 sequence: CSVFGGTEAFF. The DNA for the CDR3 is TGCAGCGTGTTCGGGGGAACTGAAGCTTTCTTT. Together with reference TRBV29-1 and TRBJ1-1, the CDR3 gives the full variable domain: SAVISQKPSRDICQRGTSLTIQCQVDSQVTMMFWYRQQPGQSLTLIATANQGSEATYESGFVIDKFPISRPNLTFSTLTVSNMSPEDSSIYLCSVFGGTEAFFGQGTRLTVV.

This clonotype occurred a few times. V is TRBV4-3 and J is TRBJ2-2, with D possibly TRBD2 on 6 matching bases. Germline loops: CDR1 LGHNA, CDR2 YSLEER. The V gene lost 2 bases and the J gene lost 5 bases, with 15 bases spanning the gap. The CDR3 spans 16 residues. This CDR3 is CASSQRDSEVTGELFF. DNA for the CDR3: TGCGCCAGCAGCCAACGGGACTCCGAGGTGACCGGGGAGCTGTTTTTT.

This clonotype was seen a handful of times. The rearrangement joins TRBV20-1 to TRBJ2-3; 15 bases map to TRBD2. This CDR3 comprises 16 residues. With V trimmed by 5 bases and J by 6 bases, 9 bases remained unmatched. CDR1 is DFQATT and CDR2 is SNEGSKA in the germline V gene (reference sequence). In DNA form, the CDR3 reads TGCAGTGCTGAGGGACTAGCGGGAGGTCCCTTGGATACGCAGTATTTT. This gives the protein CSAEGLAGGPLDTQYF.

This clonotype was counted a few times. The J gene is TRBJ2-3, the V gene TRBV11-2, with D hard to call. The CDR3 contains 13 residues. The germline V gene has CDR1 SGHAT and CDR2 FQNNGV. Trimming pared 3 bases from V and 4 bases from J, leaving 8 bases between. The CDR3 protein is CASSLFGSDTQYF. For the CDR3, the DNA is TGTGCCAGCAGCTTGTTCGGGTCAGATACGCAGTATTTT.

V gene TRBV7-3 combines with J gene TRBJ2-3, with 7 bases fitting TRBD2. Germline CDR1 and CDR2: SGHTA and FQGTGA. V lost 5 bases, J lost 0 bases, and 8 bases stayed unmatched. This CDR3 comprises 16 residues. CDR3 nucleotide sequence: TGTGCCAGCAGCCTTGTGGGGGGGACTAGCACAGATACGCAGTATTTT. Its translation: CASSLVGGTSTDTQYF.

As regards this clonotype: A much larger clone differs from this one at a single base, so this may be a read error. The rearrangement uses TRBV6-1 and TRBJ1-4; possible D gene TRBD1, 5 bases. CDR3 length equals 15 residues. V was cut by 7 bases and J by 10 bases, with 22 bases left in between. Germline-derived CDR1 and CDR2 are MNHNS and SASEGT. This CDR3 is CASIAPGQGRAKLFF. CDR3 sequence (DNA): TGTGCCAGCATCGCCCCCGGGCAGGGTCGGGCAAAACTGTTTTTT.

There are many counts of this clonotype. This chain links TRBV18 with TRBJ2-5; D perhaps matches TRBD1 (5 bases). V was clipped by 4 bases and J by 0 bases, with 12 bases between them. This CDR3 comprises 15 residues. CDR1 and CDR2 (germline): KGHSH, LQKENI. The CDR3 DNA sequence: TGTGCCAGCTCACTTTCGGACAAGTACCAAGAGACCCAGTACTTC. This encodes CASSLSDKYQETQYF.

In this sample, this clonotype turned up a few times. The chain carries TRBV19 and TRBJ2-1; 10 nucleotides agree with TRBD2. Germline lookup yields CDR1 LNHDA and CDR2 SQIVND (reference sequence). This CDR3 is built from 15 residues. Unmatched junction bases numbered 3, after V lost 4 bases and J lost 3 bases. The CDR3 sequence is CASSTRTSGYNEQFF. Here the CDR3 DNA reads TGTGCCAGTAGTACCCGGACTAGCGGCTACAATGAGCAGTTCTTC.

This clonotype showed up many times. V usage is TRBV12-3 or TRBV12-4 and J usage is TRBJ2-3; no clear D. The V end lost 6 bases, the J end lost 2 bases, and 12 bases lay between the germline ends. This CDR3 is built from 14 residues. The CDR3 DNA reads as TGTGCCAGCAGCCCCACGGGTCCCACAGATACGCAGTATTTT. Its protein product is CASSPTGPTDTQYF.

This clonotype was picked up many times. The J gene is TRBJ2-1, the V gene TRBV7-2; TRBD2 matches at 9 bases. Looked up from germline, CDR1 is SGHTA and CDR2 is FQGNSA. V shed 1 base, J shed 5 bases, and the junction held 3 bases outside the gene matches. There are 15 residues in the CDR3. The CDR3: CASSLGSGSHNEQFF. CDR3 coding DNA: TGTGCCAGCAGCTTAGGTAGCGGGAGCCACAATGAGCAGTTCTTC.

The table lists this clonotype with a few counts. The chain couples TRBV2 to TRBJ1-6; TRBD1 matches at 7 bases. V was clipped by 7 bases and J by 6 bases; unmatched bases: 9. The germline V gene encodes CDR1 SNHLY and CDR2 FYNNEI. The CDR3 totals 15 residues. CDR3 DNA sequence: TGTGCCAGCATAGGGCAGGGGGTTTCTAATTCACCCCTCCACTTT. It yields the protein CASIGQGVSNSPLHF.

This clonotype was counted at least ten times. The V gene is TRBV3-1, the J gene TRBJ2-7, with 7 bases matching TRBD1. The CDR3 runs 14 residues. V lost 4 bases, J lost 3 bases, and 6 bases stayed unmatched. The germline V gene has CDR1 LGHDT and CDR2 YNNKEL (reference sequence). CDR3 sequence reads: CASSPRQGSYEQYF. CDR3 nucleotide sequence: TGTGCCAGCAGCCCAAGACAGGGCAGCTACGAGCAGTACTTC.